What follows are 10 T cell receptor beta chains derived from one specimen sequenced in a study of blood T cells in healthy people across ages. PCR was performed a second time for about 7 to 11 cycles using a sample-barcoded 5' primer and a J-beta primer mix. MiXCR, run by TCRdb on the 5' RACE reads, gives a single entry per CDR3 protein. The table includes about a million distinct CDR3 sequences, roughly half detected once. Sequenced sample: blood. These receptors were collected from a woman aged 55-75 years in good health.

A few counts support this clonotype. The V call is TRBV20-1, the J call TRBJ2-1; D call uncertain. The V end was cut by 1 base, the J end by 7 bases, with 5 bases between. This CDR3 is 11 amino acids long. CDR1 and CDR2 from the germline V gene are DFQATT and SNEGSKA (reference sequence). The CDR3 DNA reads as TGCAGTGCTAGAGTACAAAATGAGCAGTTCTTC. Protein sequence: CSARVQNEQFF.

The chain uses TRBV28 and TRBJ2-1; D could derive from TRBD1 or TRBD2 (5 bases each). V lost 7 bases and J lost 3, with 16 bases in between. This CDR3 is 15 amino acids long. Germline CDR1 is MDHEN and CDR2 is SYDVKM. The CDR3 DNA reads TGTGCCAGCACCCTACAGAGGGGATTCTACAATGAGCAGTTCTTC. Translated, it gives CASTLQRGFYNEQFF.

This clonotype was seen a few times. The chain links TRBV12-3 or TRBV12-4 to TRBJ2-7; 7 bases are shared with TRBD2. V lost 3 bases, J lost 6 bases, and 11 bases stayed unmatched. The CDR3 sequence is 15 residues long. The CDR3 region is CASSFSGGVWTEQYF. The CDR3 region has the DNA TGTGCCAGCAGTTTTTCGGGAGGAGTATGGACCGAGCAGTACTTC.

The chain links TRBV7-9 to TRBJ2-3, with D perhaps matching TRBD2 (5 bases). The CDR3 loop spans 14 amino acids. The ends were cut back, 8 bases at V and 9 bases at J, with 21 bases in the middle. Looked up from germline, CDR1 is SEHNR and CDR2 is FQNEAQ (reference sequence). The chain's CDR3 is CASAVRERVGTQYF. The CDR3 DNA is TGTGCCAGCGCGGTACGGGAAAGGGTCGGAACGCAGTATTTT.

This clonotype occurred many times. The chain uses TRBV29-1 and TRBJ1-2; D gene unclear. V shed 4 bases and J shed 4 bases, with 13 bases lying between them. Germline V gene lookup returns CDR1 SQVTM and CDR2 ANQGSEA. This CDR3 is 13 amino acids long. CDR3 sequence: CSVVRPGGYGYTF. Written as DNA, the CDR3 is TGCAGCGTTGTTAGACCGGGCGGCTATGGCTACACCTTC. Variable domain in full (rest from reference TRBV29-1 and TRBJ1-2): SAVISQKPSRDICQRGTSLTIQCQVDSQVTMMFWYRQQPGQSLTLIATANQGSEATYESGFVIDKFPISRPNLTFSTLTVSNMSPEDSSIYLCSVVRPGGYGYTFGSGTRLTVV.

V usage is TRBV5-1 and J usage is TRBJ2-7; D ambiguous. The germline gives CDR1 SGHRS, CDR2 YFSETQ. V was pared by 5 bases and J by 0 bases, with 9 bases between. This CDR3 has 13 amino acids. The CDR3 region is CASRIPYSYEQYF. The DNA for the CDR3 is TGCGCCAGCAGGATTCCATACTCCTACGAGCAGTACTTC.

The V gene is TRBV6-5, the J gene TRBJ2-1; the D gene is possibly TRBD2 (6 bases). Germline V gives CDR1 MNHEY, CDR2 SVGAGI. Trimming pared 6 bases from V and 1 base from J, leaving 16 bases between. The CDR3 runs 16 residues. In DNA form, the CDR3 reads TGTGCCAGCAGCCGGGGGACGTTACATTCCTACAATGAGCAGTTCTTC. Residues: CASSRGTLHSYNEQFF.

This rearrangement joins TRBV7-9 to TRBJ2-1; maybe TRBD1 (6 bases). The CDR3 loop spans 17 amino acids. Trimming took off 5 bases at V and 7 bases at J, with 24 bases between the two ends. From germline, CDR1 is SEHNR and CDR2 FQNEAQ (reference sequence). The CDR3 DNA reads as TGTGCCAGCAGCGCACCGAATTACAGGGTAGAGACGAATGAGCAGTTCTTC. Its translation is CASSAPNYRVETNEQFF.

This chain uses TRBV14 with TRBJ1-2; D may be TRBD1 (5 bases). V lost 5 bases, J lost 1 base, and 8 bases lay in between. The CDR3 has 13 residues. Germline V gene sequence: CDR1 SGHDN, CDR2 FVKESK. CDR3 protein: CASSEGINYGYTF. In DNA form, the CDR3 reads TGTGCCAGCAGCGAGGGGATTAACTATGGCTACACCTTC.

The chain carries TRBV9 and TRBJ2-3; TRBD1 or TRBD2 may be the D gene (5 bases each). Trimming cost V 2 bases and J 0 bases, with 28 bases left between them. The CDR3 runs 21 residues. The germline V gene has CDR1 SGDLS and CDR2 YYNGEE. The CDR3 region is CASSVLGLTRIDSPSTDTQYF. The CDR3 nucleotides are TGTGCCAGCAGCGTTCTGGGGCTTACTAGAATCGATTCCCCTAGCACAGATACGCAGTATTTT. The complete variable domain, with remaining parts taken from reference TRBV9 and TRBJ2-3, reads DSGVTQTPKHLITATGQRVTLRCSPRSGDLSVYWYQQSLDQGLQFLIQYYNGEERAKGNILERFSAQQFPDLHSELNLSSLELGDSALYFCASSVLGLTRIDSPSTDTQYFGPGTRLTVL.